Given below is one TCR beta chain in context. Its antigen is unidentified. V lost 4 bases and J 0 bases, leaving 8 bases between the germline ends. This CDR3 has 14 amino acids. CDR1 is SGHDT, CDR2 YYEEEE, per germline. This record belongs to a study of Ad26.COV2.S vaccination and SARS-CoV-2 variants. The treatment was: around 19 received Ad26.COV2.S at low or high dose, single or two shots; about five received placebo; per-sample allocation not given. Day 63 following the first vaccine or placebo injection was when the samples were taken. Based in Boston, the donor was an adult of 18-55 years. Here immunoSEQ multiplex PCR was the method, and the copy in TCRdb shows in-frame clones only, minus some. The table includes approximately 500,000 clones, approximately 88% detected once. Study-wide findings and caveats: Post-vaccination spike-specific CD8+ and CD4+ T cell responses reportedly had substantial breadth. Vaccine recipients posted higher spike-specific TCR breadth than their placebo counterparts.

This sequence joins TRBV5-6 and TRBJ2-4; D is uncertain. The source of this sequence is a person between 18 and 65 years old who received the Ad26.COV2.S COVID-19 vaccine or a placebo. Sample: peripheral blood, taken in a trial of Ad26.COV2.S vaccine versus placebo. DNA of the CDR3: TGTGCCAGCAGCGCAAGACTAGCCAAAAACATTCAGTACTTC. It is translated as CASSARLAKNIQYF. Filled out from reference TRBV5-6 and TRBJ2-4, the complete variable domain reads DAGVTQSPTHLIKTRGQQVTLRCSPKSGHDTVSWYQQALGQGPQFIFQYYEEEERQRGNFPDRFSGHQFPNYSSELNVNALLLGDSALYLCASSARLAKNIQYFGAGTRLSVL.